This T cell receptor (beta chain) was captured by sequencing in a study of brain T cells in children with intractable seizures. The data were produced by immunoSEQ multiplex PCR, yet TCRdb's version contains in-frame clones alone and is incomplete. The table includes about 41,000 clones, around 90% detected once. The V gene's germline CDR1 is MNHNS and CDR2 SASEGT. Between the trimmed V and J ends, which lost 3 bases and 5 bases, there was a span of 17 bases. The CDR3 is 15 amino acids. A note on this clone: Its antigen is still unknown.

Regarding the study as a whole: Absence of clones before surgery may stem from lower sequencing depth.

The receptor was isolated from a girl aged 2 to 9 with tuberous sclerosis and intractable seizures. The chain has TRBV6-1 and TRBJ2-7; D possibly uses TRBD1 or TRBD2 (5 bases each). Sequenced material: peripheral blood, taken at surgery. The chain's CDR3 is CASSDQRGASDEQYF. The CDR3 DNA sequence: TGTGCCAGCAGTGATCAACGGGGCGCGTCGGACGAGCAGTACTTC.